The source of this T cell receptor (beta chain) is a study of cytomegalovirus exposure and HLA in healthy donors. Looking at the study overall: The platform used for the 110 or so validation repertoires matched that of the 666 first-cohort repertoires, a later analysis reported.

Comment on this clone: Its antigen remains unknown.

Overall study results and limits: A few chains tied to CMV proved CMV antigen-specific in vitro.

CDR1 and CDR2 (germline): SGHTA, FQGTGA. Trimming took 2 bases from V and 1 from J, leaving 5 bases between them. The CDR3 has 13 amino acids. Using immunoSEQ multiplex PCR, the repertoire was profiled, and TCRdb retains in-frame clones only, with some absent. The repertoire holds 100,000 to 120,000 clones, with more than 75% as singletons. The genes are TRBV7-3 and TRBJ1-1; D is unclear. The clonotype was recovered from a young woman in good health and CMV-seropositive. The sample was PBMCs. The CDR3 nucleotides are TGTGCCAGCAGCTTACACAGGAACACTGAAGCTTTCTTT. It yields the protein CASSLHRNTEAFF. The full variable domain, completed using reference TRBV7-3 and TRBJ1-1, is GAGVSQTPSNKVTEKGKYVELRCDPISGHTALYWYRQSLGQGPEFLIYFQGTGAADDSGLPNDRFFAVRPEGSVSTLKIQRTERGDSAVYLCASSLHRNTEAFFGQGTRLTVV.